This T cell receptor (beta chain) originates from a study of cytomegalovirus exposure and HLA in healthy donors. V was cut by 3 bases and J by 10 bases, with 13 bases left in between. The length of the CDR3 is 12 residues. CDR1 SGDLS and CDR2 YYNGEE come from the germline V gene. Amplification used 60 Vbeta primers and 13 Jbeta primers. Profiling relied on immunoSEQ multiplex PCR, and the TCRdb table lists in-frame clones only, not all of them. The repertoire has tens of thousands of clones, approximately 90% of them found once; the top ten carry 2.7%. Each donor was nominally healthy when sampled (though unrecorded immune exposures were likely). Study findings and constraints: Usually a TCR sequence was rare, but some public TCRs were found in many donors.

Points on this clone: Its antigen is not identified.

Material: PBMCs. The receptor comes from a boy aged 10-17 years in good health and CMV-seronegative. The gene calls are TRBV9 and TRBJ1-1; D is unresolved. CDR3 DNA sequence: TGTGCCAGCAGCGGAGGTGGGCGGGTAGCTTTCTTT. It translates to CASSGGGRVAFF.